The sequence of this T cell receptor (beta chain) was determined in a study of blood T cell repertoires in COVID-19. The wider study: Samples taken during acute and convalescent COVID-19 were collected in the United States, Italy and Spain. Sample material is recorded as cDNA or gDNA derived from T cells, B-cell-depleted T cells, or PBMCs.

Per the original methods: It was from reference gene primer amplification that nucleated cell counts were estimated. TCRdb's table, derived via immunoSEQ multiplex PCR, lists solely in-frame clones and lacks some. V and J calls plus clone size are reproduced from that table; the DNA served to infer D and trimming. The top ten hold approximately 12% of the sample, which has roughly 43,000 clones, roughly 84% seen once. This clonotype was obtained from a human donor in a cohort sampled during active COVID-19. Sequenced material: peripheral blood.

CDR3 amino acids: CASSWRHRDYEQYF. The CDR3 bases are TGTGCCAGCAGTTGGCGGCACAGGGACTACGAGCAGTACTTC. This rearrangement joins TRBV6-5 to TRBJ2-7; possible D gene TRBD1, 6 bases. The CDR3 is 14 residues long. V lost 4 bases and J lost 3, with 13 bases in between. Germline assignment: CDR1 MNHEY and CDR2 SVGAGI.